The clone carrying this T cell receptor beta chain counts as medium-sized. No antigen is known for it. Germline CDR1 and CDR2: DFQATT and SNEGSKA (reference sequence). Trimming took off 5 bases at V and 8 bases at J, with 12 bases between the two ends. This CDR3 has 12 amino acids. As healthy controls, volunteers from a blood bank in Maryland, USA, were used. The entry originates in a study of neurological immune-mediated disorders. The study's findings and limits: Expansion of TCR clones was greatest in HTLV-1-associated myelopathy and smallest in multiple sclerosis, where it fell below that of healthy controls.

It was by 5'RACE with 10-nucleotide random UMIs that the cDNA was made. TCRdb fed the 5' RACE reads into MiXCR, producing one record per CDR3 protein. The data contain about 28,000 distinct CDR3 sequences, 9.5% to 15% of them seen just once; the ten biggest clones take up 7.8%. The material sequenced was PBMCs. The receptor comes from a man aged 55 to 70 in good health. The genes are TRBV20-1 and TRBJ2-2, with no clear D. The CDR3 region is CSAPSPGGELFF. The CDR3, as DNA: TGCAGTGCTCCCTCTCCCGGAGGGGAGCTGTTTTTT.